This TCR beta chain came from a study of blood T cell repertoires in COVID-19. Study details: Researchers got acute and convalescent COVID-19 samples from the United States, Italy and Spain. From T cells, B-cell-depleted T cells, or PBMCs came the material, which was cDNA or gDNA.

In the original processing: Estimated nucleated cell counts came from reference gene primer amplification. Generated by immunoSEQ multiplex PCR, the TCRdb table keeps only in-frame clones and is missing some. V and J calls and clone size are those listed in that table; D and trimming were worked out from the DNA. The data contain under 85,000 clones, 65% to 90% of them singletons. The trim removed 5 bases at V and 12 bases at J, leaving 8 bases unmatched. The CDR3 sequence is 13 residues long. Germline V gene data show CDR1 as SGHVS and CDR2 as FQNEAQ. This clone was found once. What was sequenced was peripheral blood. The receptor comes from a man at least 80 years old with acute or convalescent COVID-19. This chain links TRBV7-8 with TRBJ2-1; 9 nucleotides agree with TRBD2. CDR3 protein: CASSRIAGEGQFF. The CDR3 nucleotides are TGTGCCAGCAGCCGAATAGCGGGAGAAGGGCAGTTCTTC.